Detailed here is one T cell receptor (beta chain). Enrolled through a virtual design, the participants were between roughly 18 and 89 years of age and came from around 25 US areas. Cohort placement rested on clinical history that participants reported themselves. In the original analysis: Reference gene primer amplification gave nucleated cell count estimates. Using immunoSEQ multiplex PCR, the repertoire was profiled, and TCRdb retains in-frame clones only, with some absent. V, J and clone size were drawn from that table, and D and trimming were deduced from the DNA. The table has about 210,000 clones, 81% seen once. This entry comes from a study of blood T cell repertoires in COVID-19. Whole-study context: The United States, Italy and Spain provided the acute and convalescent COVID-19 samples.

Trimming removed 4 bases at V and 2 bases at J, with 17 bases between. Germline CDR1 reads SEHNR; CDR2 reads FQNEAQ (reference sequence). The CDR3 contains 16 residues. This chain links TRBV7-9 with TRBJ1-2; a weak D match, TRBD1 (6 bases). The clonotype was recovered from a woman aged 50 to 60 with acute COVID-19. Sequenced sample: PBMCs or T cells enriched from blood (not recorded which). The CDR3 nucleotides read TGTGCCAGCAGCTCTCAGGGGCCTACTCAAAACTATGGCTACACCTTC. Amino acid sequence: CASSSQGPTQNYGYTF.